A selection of T cell receptor beta chains follows, all from one sample in a study of blood T cells in healthy people across ages. From the 5' RACE reads, TCRdb called clonotypes with MiXCR, one entry per CDR3 protein. This sample has 1 million or so distinct CDR3 sequences, with 35% to 50% found just once. The material sequenced was blood. The receptors originated from a woman aged 60-75 years in good health. The CDR3 runs from the conserved cysteine through the conserved F or W. The D gene is left open where the match is weak. Clone size, where shown, is once, few, many, or a class for clones that have expanded.

CDR3 protein: CASIGNRVTYEQYF
CDR3 DNA: TGTGCCAGCATCGGGAATAGGGTCACCTACGAGCAGTACTTC
J gene: TRBJ2-7
V gene: TRBV6-1
clone size: few
D gene: -

CDR3 protein: CATATSEYNEQFF
CDR3 DNA: TGCGCCACCGCGACTAGTGAGTACAATGAGCAGTTCTTC
J gene: TRBJ2-1
V gene: TRBV5-1
clone size: -
D gene: -

CDR3 protein: CASGLGDRSGANVLTF
CDR3 DNA: TGTGCTAGTGGTTTGGGAGACCGTTCTGGGGCCAACGTCCTGACTTTC
J gene: TRBJ2-6
V gene: TRBV12-5
clone size: -
D gene: -

CDR3 protein: CASTFRVTSHEQFF
CDR3 DNA: TGTGCCAGCACCTTCCGAGTCACGTCCCATGAGCAGTTCTTC
J gene: TRBJ2-1
V gene: TRBV12-3/TRBV12-4
clone size: -
D gene: -

CDR3 protein: CASSPGQGSNQPQHF
CDR3 DNA: TGTGCCAGCAGCCCCGGCCAGGGTTCGAATCAGCCCCAGCATTTT
J gene: TRBJ1-5
V gene: TRBV5-1
clone size: many
D gene: -

CDR3 protein: CASSLGASPLSYEQYF
CDR3 DNA: TGTGCCAGCAGCTTGGGGGCCTCCCCCCTCAGCTACGAGCAGTACTTC
J gene: TRBJ2-7
V gene: TRBV5-5
clone size: -
D gene: -

CDR3 protein: CASSREAEQYF
CDR3 DNA: TGTGCCAGCAGCCGAGAGGCCGAGCAGTACTTC
J gene: TRBJ2-7
V gene: TRBV3-1
clone size: few
D gene: -

CDR3 protein: CSASLGSNQYF
CDR3 DNA: TGCAGTGCCTCTCTGGGGTCAAATCAGTACTTC
J gene: TRBJ2-7
V gene: TRBV20-1
clone size: -
D gene: -

CDR3 protein: CASSEGRIPEAFF
CDR3 DNA: TGTGCCAGCAGTGAAGGAAGGATCCCTGAAGCTTTCTTT
J gene: TRBJ1-1
V gene: TRBV6-1
clone size: -
D gene: -

CDR3 protein: CASSESGTLLNSPLHF
CDR3 DNA: TGTGCCAGCAGCGAATCCGGGACGCTTTTAAATTCACCCCTCCACTTT
J gene: TRBJ1-6
V gene: TRBV9
clone size: -
D gene: -

CDR3 protein: CASSPRGWGLELGTQYF
CDR3 DNA: TGTGCCAGCAGCCCCAGGGGATGGGGACTAGAGCTAGGGACCCAGTACTTC
J gene: TRBJ2-5
V gene: TRBV7-2
clone size: -
D gene: TRBD2

CDR3 protein: CASSFGQGPYEQYF
CDR3 DNA: TGTGCCAGCAGCTTTGGGCAGGGACCCTACGAGCAGTACTTC
J gene: TRBJ2-7
V gene: TRBV12-3/TRBV12-4
clone size: many
D gene: -

CDR3 protein: CASSPGGGYEQYF
CDR3 DNA: TGTGCCAGCAGCCCCGGGGGGGGGTACGAGCAGTACTTC
J gene: TRBJ2-7
V gene: TRBV7-9
clone size: many
D gene: TRBD2

CDR3 protein: CAISEYADRQETQYF
CDR3 DNA: TGTGCCATCAGTGAATATGCGGACAGACAAGAGACCCAGTACTTC
J gene: TRBJ2-5
V gene: TRBV10-3
clone size: -
D gene: -

CDR3 protein: CASSPEYRSSGANVLTF
CDR3 DNA: TGTGCCAGCAGCCCCGAATACCGGTCCTCTGGGGCCAACGTCCTGACTTTC
J gene: TRBJ2-6
V gene: TRBV9
clone size: -
D gene: -

CDR3 protein: CASSLGIGIQETQYF
CDR3 DNA: TGTGCCAGCAGCTTAGGGATTGGTATCCAAGAGACCCAGTACTTC
J gene: TRBJ2-5
V gene: TRBV7-7
clone size: -
D gene: -

CDR3 protein: CASSQDTPSENTEAFF
CDR3 DNA: TGTGCCAGCAGCCAAGACACGCCTTCGGAAAACACTGAAGCTTTCTTT
J gene: TRBJ1-1
V gene: TRBV3-1
clone size: few
D gene: -

CDR3 protein: CATSKLAGVSRNEQYF
CDR3 DNA: TGTGCCACCAGCAAACTAGCGGGAGTCTCCCGCAATGAGCAGTACTTC
J gene: TRBJ2-5
V gene: TRBV24-1
clone size: -
D gene: TRBD2

CDR3 protein: CASSLTGLAAYEQYF
CDR3 DNA: TGTGCCAGCAGCTTAACGGGACTAGCGGCCTACGAGCAGTACTTC
J gene: TRBJ2-7
V gene: TRBV13
clone size: few
D gene: TRBD2

CDR3 protein: CASTRGEGSNEQFF
CDR3 DNA: TGTGCCAGCACTAGGGGAGAGGGGAGCAATGAGCAGTTCTTC
J gene: TRBJ2-1
V gene: TRBV25-1
clone size: -
D gene: -

CDR3 protein: CSVDAPLTDTQYF
CDR3 DNA: TGCAGCGTTGATGCCCCTCTCACAGATACGCAGTATTTT
J gene: TRBJ2-3
V gene: TRBV29-1
clone size: many
D gene: -